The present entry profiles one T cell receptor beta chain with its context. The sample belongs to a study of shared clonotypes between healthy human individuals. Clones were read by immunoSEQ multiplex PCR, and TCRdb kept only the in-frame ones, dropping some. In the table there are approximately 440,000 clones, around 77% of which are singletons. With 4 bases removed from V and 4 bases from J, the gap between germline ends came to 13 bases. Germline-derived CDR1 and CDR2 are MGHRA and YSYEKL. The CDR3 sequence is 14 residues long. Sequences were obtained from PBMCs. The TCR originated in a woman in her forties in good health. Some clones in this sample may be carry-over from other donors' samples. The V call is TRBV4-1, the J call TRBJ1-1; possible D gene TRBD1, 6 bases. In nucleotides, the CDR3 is TGCGCCAGCAGCCCCAGCAGGGGTGGCACTGAAGCTTTCTTT. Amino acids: CASSPSRGGTEAFF.